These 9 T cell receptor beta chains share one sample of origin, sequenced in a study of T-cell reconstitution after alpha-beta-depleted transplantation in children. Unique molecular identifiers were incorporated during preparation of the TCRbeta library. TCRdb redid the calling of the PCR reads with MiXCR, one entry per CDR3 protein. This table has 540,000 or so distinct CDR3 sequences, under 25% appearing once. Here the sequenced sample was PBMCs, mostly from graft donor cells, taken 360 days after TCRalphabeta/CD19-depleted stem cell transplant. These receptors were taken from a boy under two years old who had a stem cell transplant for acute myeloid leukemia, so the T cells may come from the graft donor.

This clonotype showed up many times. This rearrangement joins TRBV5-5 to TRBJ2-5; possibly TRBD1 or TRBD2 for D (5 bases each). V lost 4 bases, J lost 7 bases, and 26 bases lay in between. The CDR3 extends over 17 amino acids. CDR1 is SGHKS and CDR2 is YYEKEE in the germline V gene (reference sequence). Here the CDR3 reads CASSLRDERSIRGTQYF. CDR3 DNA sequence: TGTGCCAGCAGCCTCCGGGACGAAAGGTCTATCCGGGGGACCCAGTACTTC.

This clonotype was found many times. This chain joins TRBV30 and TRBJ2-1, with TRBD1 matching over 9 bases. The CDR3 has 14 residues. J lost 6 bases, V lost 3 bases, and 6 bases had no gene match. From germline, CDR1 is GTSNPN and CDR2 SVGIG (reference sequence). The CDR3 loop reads CAWRGDRATNEQFF. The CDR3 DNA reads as TGTGCCTGGAGGGGGGACAGGGCGACCAATGAGCAGTTCTTC.

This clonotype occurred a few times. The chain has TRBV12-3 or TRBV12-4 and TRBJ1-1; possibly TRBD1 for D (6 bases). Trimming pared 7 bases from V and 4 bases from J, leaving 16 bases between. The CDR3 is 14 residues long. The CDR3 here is CASTRGGGGTEAFF. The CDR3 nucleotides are TGTGCCAGCACTCGAGGGGGGGGCGGCACTGAAGCTTTCTTT.

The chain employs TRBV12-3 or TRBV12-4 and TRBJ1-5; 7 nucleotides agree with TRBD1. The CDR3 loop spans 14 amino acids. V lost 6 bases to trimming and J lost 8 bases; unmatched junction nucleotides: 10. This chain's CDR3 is CASSGSHRGEPQHF. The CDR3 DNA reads TGTGCCAGCAGCGGGTCCCACAGGGGAGAGCCCCAGCATTTT.

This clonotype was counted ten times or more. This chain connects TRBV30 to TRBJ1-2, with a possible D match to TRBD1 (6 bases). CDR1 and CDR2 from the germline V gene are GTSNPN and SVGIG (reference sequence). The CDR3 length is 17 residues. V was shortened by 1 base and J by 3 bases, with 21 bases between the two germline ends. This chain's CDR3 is CAWSAPTGDILYYGYTF. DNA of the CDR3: TGTGCCTGGAGTGCCCCCACCGGGGACATTCTTTACTATGGCTACACCTTC. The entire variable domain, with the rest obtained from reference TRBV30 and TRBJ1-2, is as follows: SQTIHQWPATLVQPVGSPLSLECTVEGTSNPNLYWYRQAAGRGLQLLFYSVGIGQISSEVPQNLSASRPQDRQFILSSKKLLLSDSGFYLCAWSAPTGDILYYGYTFGSGTRLTVV.

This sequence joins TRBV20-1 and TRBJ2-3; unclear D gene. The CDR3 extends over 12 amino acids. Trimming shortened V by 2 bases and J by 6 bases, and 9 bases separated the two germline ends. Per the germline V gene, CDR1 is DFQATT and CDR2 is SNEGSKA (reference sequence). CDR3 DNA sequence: TGCAGTGCTAGACGGAGCCGGGATACGCAGTATTTT. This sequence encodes CSARRSRDTQYF.

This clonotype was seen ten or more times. The CDR3 bases are TGTGCCAGCGGACTCGGCGGGGGCACAGATACGCAGTATTTT. Translating gives CASGLGGGTDTQYF. The V and J genes are TRBV7-2 and TRBJ2-3; a possible D gene is TRBD2 (6 bases). V shed 8 bases and J shed 1 base, with 13 bases lying between them. CDR1 and CDR2 (germline): SGHTA, FQGNSA. The CDR3 consists of 14 residues.

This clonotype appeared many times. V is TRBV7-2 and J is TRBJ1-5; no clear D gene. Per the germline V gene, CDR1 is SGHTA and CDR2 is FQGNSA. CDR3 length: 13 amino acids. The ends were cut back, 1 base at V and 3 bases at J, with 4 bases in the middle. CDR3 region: CASSLGPNQPQHF. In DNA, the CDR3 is TGTGCCAGCAGCTTAGGTCCCAATCAGCCCCAGCATTTT.

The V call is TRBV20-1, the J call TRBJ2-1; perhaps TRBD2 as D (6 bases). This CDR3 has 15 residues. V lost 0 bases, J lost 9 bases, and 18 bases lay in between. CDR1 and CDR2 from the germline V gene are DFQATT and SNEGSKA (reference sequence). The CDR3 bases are TGCAGTGCTAGAGAGGCGGGGAGCGCCCAAGCTGAGCAGTTCTTC. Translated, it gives CSAREAGSAQAEQFF.